This TCR beta chain was documented in a study of cytomegalovirus exposure and HLA in healthy donors. This CDR3 is built from 14 residues. Germline V CDR1 and CDR2: MNHNS, SASEGT. Unmatched junction bases numbered 5, after V lost 6 bases and J lost 4 bases. Use of 60 Vbeta and 13 Jbeta primers characterized the PCR. The table came from immunoSEQ multiplex PCR; TCRdb's copy has only in-frame clones and leaves some out. The sample shows under 250,000 clones, approximately 78% of them seen only once. V usage is TRBV6-1 and J usage is TRBJ1-5; TRBD1 matches at 8 bases. The receptor was isolated from a boy younger than 18 in good health and CMV-seronegative. The sequencing input was PBMCs. The CDR3 bases are TGTGCCAGCAGCAGGACAGGGTTGAATCAGCCCCAGCATTTT. This translates into CASSRTGLNQPQHF.